This TCR beta chain appears in the sequencing data of a study of CD8 T cells in ankylosing spondylitis. Study-level findings and limits: Clones tied to disease were said to be significantly enriched in matched ankylosing spondylitis synovial fluid. Disease-linked clones bore a CD8+ phenotype, appearing relatively rarely in peripheral blood. Reactive arthritis synovial fluid and blood previously showed some of these motif variants. The study identified a TCR beta motif of several highly homologous variants that appeared characteristic of ankylosing spondylitis blood.

A word on this clonotype: Its antigen is as yet unknown.

Each CDR3 protein is one row after TCRdb ran MiXCR on the 5' RACE reads. Of 250,000 or so distinct CDR3 sequences listed, 20% to 30% were seen once; the top ten hold approximately 0.61%. Losses at the gene ends were 7 bases for V and 5 bases for J; bases not matched to a gene: 7. This CDR3 has 13 residues. Germline CDR1 reads DFQATT; CDR2 reads SNEGSKA (reference sequence). The rearrangement links TRBV20-1 to TRBJ1-4, with 7 bases identical to TRBD1. This TCR derives from a male donor with ankylosing spondylitis or in good health (not recorded which). Sample: blood, either unsorted or a sorted T cell fraction (not recorded which). CDR3 nucleotides: TGCAGTGGCCCGGGACAGAGAAATGAAAAACTGTTTTTT. It yields the protein CSGPGQRNEKLFF.